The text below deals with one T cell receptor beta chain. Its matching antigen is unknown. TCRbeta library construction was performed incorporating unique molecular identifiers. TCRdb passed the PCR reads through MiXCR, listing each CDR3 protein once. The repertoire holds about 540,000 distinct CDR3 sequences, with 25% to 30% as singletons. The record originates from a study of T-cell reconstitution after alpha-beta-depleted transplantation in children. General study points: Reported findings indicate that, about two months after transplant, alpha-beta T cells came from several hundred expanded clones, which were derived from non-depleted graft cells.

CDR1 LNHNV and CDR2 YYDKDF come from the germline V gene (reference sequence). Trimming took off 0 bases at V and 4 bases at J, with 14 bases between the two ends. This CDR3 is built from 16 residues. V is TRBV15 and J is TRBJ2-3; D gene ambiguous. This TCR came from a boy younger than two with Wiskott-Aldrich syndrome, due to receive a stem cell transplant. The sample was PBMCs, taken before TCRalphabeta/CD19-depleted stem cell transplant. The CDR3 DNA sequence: TGTGCCACCAGCAGAGAAGCTAGTTCGGTCGCAGATACGCAGTATTTT. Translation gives CATSREASSVADTQYF.